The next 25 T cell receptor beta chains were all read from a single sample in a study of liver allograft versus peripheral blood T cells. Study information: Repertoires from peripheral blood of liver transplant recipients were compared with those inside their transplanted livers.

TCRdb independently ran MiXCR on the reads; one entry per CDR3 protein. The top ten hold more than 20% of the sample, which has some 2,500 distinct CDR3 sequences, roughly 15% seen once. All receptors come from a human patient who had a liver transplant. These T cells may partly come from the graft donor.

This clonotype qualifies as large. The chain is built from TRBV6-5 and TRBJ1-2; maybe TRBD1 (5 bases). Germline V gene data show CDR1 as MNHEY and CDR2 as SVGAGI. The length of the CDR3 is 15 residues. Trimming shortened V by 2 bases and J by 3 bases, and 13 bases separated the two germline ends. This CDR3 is CASSYQGGSDYGYTF. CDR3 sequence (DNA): TGTGCCAGCAGTTACCAGGGTGGTAGTGACTATGGCTACACCTTC.

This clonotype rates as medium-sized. Here the CDR3 reads CASSLGALTPLHF. The DNA for the CDR3 is TGTGCCAGCAGTTTGGGGGCGCTAACACCCCTCCACTTT. The chain has TRBV27 and TRBJ1-6; maybe TRBD1 (6 bases). The germline CDR1 and CDR2 sequences are MNHEY and SMNVEV (reference sequence). This CDR3 region has 13 residues. Trimming shortened V by 3 bases and J by 11 bases, and 11 bases separated the two germline ends.

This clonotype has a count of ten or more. The CDR3 reads CAIREGISYEQYF. The CDR3 bases are TGTGCCATCCGTGAGGGAATTTCCTACGAGCAGTACTTC. The rearrangement joins TRBV6-6 to TRBJ2-7, with a tentative D call TRBD2 (5 bases). The germline V gene encodes CDR1 MNHNY and CDR2 SVGAGI (reference sequence). Trimming removed 10 bases at V and 1 base at J, with 14 bases between. The CDR3 extends over 13 amino acids.

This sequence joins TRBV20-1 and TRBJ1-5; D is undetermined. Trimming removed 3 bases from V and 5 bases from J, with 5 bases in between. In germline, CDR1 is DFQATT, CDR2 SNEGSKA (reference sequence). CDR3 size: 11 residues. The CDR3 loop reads CSASGDQPQHF. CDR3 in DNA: TGCAGTGCTAGTGGAGATCAGCCCCAGCATTTT.

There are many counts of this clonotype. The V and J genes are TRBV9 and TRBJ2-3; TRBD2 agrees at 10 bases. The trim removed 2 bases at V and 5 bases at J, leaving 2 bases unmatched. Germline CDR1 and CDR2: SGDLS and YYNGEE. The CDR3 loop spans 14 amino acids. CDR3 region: CASSVSGGLDTQYF. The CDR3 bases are TGTGCCAGCAGCGTTAGCGGGGGGTTAGATACGCAGTATTTT.

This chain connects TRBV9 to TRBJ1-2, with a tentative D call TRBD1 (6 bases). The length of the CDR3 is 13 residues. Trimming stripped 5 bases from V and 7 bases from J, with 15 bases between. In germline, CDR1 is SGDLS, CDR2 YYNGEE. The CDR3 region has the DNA TGTGCCAGCAGAGGGGGAATTACGCGTGGCTACACCTTC. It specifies CASRGGITRGYTF.

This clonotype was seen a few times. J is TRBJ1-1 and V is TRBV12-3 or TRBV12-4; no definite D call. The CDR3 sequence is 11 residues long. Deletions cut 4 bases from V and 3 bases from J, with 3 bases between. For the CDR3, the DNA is TGTGCCAGCAGTTCCTACACTGAAGCTTTCTTT. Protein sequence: CASSSYTEAFF.

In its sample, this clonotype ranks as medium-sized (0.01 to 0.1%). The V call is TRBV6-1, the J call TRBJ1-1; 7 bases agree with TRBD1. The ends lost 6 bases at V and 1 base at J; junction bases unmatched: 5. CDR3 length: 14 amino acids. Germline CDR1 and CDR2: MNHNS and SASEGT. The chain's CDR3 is CASREQGWNTEAFF. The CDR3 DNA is TGTGCCAGCAGGGAACAGGGGTGGAACACTGAAGCTTTCTTT.

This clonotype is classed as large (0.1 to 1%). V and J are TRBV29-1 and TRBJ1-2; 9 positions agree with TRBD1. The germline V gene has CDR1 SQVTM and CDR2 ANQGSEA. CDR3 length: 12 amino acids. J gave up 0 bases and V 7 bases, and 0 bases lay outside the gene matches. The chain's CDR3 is CSGQGANYGYTF. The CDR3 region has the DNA TGCAGCGGACAGGGGGCTAACTATGGCTACACCTTC.

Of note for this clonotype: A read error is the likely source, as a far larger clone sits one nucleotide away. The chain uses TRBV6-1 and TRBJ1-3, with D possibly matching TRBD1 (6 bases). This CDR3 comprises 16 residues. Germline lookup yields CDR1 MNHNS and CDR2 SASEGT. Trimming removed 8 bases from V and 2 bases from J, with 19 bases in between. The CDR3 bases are TGTGCCAGCTCGGACCAAGTGAGGACAGCTGGAAACACCATATATTTT. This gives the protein CASSDQVRTAGNTIYF.

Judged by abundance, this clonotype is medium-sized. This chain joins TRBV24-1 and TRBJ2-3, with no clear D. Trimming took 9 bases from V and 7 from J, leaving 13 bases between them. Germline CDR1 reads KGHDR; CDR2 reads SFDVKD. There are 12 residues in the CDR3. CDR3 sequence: CATPSEWNTQYF. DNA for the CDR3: TGTGCCACCCCTTCGGAGTGGAATACGCAGTATTTT.

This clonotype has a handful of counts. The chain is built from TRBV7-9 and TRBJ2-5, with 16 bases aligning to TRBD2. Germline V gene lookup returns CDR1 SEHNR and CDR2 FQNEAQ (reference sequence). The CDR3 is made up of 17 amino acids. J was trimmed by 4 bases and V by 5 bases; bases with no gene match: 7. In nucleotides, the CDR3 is TGTGCCAGCAGCCCGGGGACTAGCGGGAGGGCCTTAGAGACCCAGTACTTC. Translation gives CASSPGTSGRALETQYF.

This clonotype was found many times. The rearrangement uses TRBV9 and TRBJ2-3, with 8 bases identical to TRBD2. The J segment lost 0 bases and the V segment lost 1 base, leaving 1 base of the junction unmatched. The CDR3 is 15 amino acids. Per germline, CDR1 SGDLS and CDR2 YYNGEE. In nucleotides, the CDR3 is TGTGCCAGCAGCGTAAGCGGGGGTAGCACAGATACGCAGTATTTT. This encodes CASSVSGGSTDTQYF.

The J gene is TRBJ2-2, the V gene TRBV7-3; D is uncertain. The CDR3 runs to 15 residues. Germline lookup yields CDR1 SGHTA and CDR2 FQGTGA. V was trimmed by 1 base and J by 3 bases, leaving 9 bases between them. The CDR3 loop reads CASSLNPFHTGELFF. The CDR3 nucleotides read TGTGCCAGCAGCTTAAATCCGTTCCACACCGGGGAGCTGTTTTTT.

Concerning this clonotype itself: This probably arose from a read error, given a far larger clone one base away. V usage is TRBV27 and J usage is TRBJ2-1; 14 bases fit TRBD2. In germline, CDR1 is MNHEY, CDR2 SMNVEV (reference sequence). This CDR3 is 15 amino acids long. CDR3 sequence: CAGSEGTSGSNEQFF. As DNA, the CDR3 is TGTGCCGGCAGTGAAGGGACTAGCGGGAGCAATGAGCAGTTCTTC.

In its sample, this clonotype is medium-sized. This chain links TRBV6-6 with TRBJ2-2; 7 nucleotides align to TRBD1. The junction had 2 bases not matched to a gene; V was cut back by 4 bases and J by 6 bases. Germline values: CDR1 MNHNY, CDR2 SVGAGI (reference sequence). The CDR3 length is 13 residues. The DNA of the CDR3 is TGTGCCAGCAGTTTCGGGACAGCCGGGGAGCTGTTTTTT. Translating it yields CASSFGTAGELFF.

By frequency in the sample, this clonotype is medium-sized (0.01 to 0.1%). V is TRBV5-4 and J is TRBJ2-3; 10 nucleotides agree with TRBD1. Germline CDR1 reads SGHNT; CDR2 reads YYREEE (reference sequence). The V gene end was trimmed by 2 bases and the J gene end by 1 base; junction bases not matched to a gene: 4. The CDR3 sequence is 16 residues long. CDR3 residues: CASSLPGTGGTDTQYF. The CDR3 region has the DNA TGTGCCAGCAGCTTACCTGGGACAGGGGGCACAGATACGCAGTATTTT.

Written as DNA, the CDR3 is TGTGCCAGCAGGACCTGGGGCGAGCAGTACTTC. It specifies CASRTWGEQYF. V and J are TRBV28 and TRBJ2-7, with D unresolved. Germline V CDR1 and CDR2: MDHEN, SYDVKM. The CDR3 has 11 amino acids. Trimming cost V 6 bases and J 6 bases, with 9 bases left between them. Drawing the rest from reference TRBV28 and TRBJ2-7, the complete variable domain is DVKVTQSSRYLVKRTGEKVFLECVQDMDHENMFWYRQDPGLGLRLIYFSYDVKMKEKGDIPEGYSVSREKKERFSLILESASTNQTSMYLCASRTWGEQYFGPGTRLTVT.

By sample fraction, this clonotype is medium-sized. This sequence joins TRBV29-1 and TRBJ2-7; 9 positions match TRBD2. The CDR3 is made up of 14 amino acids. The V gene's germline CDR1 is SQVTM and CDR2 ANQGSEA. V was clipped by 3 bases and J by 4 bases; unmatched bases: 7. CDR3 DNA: TGCAGCGTTGAGGGTTTAGCGGGAGATTACGAGCAGTACTTC. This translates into CSVEGLAGDYEQYF.

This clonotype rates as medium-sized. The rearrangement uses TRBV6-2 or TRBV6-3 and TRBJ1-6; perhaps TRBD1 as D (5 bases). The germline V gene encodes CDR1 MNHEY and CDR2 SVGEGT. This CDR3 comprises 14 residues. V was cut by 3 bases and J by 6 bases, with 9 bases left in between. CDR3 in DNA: TGTGCCAGCAGTTATGACAGTGCTAATTCACCCCTCCACTTT. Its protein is CASSYDSANSPLHF.

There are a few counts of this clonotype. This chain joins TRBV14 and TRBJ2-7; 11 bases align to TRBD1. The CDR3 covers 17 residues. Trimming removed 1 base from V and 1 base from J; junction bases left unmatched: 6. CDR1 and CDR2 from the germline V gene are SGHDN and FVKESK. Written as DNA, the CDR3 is TGTGCCAGCAGCCAAGCTATCTGGGACAGGGGGTCCTACGAGCAGTACTTC. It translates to CASSQAIWDRGSYEQYF.

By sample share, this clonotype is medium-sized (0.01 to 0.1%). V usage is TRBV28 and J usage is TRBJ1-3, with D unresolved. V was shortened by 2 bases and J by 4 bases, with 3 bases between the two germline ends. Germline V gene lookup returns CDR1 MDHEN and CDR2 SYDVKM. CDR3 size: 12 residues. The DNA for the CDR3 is TGTGCCAGCAGTTTAGGGGGAAACACCATATATTTT. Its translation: CASSLGGNTIYF. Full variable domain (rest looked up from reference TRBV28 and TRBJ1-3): DVKVTQSSRYLVKRTGEKVFLECVQDMDHENMFWYRQDPGLGLRLIYFSYDVKMKEKGDIPEGYSVSREKKERFSLILESASTNQTSMYLCASSLGGNTIYFGEGSWLTVV.

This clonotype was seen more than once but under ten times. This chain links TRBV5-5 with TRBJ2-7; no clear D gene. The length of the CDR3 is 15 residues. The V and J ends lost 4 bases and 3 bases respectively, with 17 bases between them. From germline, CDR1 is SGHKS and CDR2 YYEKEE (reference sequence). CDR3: CASSPRQTLLYEQYF. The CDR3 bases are TGTGCCAGCAGCCCCAGGCAGACCCTACTCTACGAGCAGTACTTC.

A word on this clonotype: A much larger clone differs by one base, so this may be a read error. The CDR3 loop reads CASSTDRGQETQYF. CDR3 DNA: TGTGCCAGCAGCACCGACAGGGGTCAAGAGACCCAGTACTTC. This chain uses TRBV5-4 with TRBJ2-5, with TRBD1 identical over 8 bases. Germline V gene lookup returns CDR1 SGHNT and CDR2 YYREEE (reference sequence). The CDR3 runs to 14 residues. Germline trimming cut 4 bases from V and 2 bases from J; bases unmatched to any gene: 4.

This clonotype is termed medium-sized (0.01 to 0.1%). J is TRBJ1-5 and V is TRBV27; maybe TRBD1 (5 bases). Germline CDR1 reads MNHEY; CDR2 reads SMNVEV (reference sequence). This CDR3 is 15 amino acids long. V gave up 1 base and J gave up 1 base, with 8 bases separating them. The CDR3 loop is CASSLLGTSNQPQHF. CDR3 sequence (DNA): TGTGCCAGCAGTTTATTGGGGACGAGCAATCAGCCCCAGCATTTT.